Listed below are T cell receptor beta chains from one sample, sequenced in a study of blood T cell repertoires in COVID-19. The table came from immunoSEQ multiplex PCR; TCRdb's copy has only in-frame clones and leaves some out. The sample holds roughly 250,000 clones, roughly 90% seen once. Sequencing was carried out using peripheral blood. The receptors come from a woman between 40 and 50 years old who had recovered from COVID-19. The CDR3 runs from the conserved cysteine through the conserved F or W. A D gene is named only where the DNA matches it firmly. Clone size appears in some rows only: once, few, many, or a class for an expanded clone.

TGTGCCAGCAGTTACCCCGAGGGGGCCGAGCAGTACTTC CASSYPEGAEQYF TRBJ2-7 TRBD1 . TRBV6-6
TGTGCCAGCAGCTTTTTTGGACGGGCTAGCGGATACGAGCAGTACTTC CASSFFGRASGYEQYF TRBJ2-7 TRBD2 . TRBV7-9
TGTGCCAGCAGTTTCCTCCAGGGCGGTGGAAACACCATATATTTT CASSFLQGGGNTIYF TRBJ1-3 . . TRBV28
TGTGCCAGCAGCCGCGACCGGGGTTCACCCCTCCACTTT CASSRDRGSPLHF TRBJ1-6 . . TRBV6-2/TRBV6-3
TGTGCCAGCAGTTGGTCAATGGCTCTGGAGACCCAGTACTTC CASSWSMALETQYF TRBJ2-5 . once TRBV27
TGTGCCAGCAGCGGCAGGGACAGATTGACTTACAATGAGCAGTTCTTC CASSGRDRLTYNEQFF TRBJ2-1 TRBD1 . TRBV7-2
TGTGCCAGCAGCGACAGGCCCTACGAGCAGTACTTC CASSDRPYEQYF TRBJ2-7 . . TRBV6-2/TRBV6-3
TGCGCCAGCAGCGTAGGACTAGCGGGGTTCCAAGAGACCCAGTACTTC CASSVGLAGFQETQYF TRBJ2-5 TRBD2 . TRBV5-1
TGTGCCAGCAGCTTGGGTGGGACAGGGTTCGAGCAGTACTTC CASSLGGTGFEQYF TRBJ2-7 TRBD1 . TRBV5-7
TGTGCCAGCAGTTACTCGACCGCGACAGGGCGCGGCTACACCTTC CASSYSTATGRGYTF TRBJ1-2 TRBD1 . TRBV6-6
TGTGCCAGCAGTTATAACAGGGGTGTTGCCTACGAGCAGTACTTC CASSYNRGVAYEQYF TRBJ2-7 TRBD1 . TRBV6-2/TRBV6-3
TGTGCCAGCAGCGTAGGAGGTTGGACAGGGGTTAGATGGGACTATGGCTACACCTTC CASSVGGWTGVRWDYGYTF TRBJ1-2 TRBD1 . TRBV9
TGTGCCAGCAGCCGCACTACAGGGAACACCGGGGAGCTGTTTTTT CASSRTTGNTGELFF TRBJ2-2 . . TRBV7-2
TGTGCCAGCAGCTATACTGAGACAGGGAAGTACGAGCAGTACTTC CASSYTETGKYEQYF TRBJ2-7 TRBD1 . TRBV7-9
TGTGCCAGTAGATCGGAGACCCAGTACTTC CASRSETQYF TRBJ2-5 . once TRBV19
TGTGCCAGCAGCAAAAAGGGACTCACGAGGGCCGGGGAGACCCAGTACTTC CASSKKGLTRAGETQYF TRBJ2-5 . . TRBV3-1/TRBV3-2
TGTGCCAGTAGTATAGGTAGCGGGGGGAGCTCCTACGAGCAGTACTTC CASSIGSGGSSYEQYF TRBJ2-7 TRBD2 . TRBV19
TGTGCCAGCAGTCTGACTAGTTTCAGCTCCTACGAGCAGTACTTC CASSLTSFSSYEQYF TRBJ2-7 . . TRBV6-6
TGTGCCAGCAGCTTAGGTGGGGGCTACCCTAAAGAGACCCAGTACTTC CASSLGGGYPKETQYF TRBJ2-5 . . TRBV7-2
TGTGCCACCAGCAGAGACAGGAACTATGGCTACACCTTC CATSRDRNYGYTF TRBJ1-2 . . TRBV15
TGTGCCAGCAGCCAAGGGCGACAGGGGTTTGGGTTCTATGGCTACACCTTC CASSQGRQGFGFYGYTF TRBJ1-2 TRBD1 . TRBV14
TGCAGCGTTGGCGGGGGTGGTGAAAAACTGTTTTTT CSVGGGGEKLFF TRBJ1-4 . . TRBV29-1
TGTGCCAGCAGTGAAGGGGCCAGGGACTTCCGTGGCTACACCTTC CASSEGARDFRGYTF TRBJ1-2 . few TRBV25-1
TGTGCCAGCAGCTTGAGAGACAGGCCGACCTCCCACGAGCAGTACTTC CASSLRDRPTSHEQYF TRBJ2-7 . . TRBV11-3